The 9 T cell receptor beta chains given below trace back to one sample, sequenced in a study of OX40 agonist ivuxolimab in advanced cancers. Sequencing used immunoSEQ multiplex PCR; TCRdb keeps in-frame clones, though not all of them. In the table there are under 85,000 clones, around 85% of which are singletons. The sample here was CD4+ or CD8+ T cells sorted from blood, taken in a trial of the OX40 agonist ivuxolimab. Receptor source: an adult with an advanced solid tumor such as melanoma, head and neck, liver or kidney cancer.

V gene TRBV20-1 combines with J gene TRBJ1-1, with TRBD1 as a possible D gene (5 bases). The V end lost 4 bases, the J end lost 5 bases, and 8 bases lay between the germline ends. CDR3 length equals 11 residues. The germline V gene has CDR1 DFQATT and CDR2 SNEGSKA (reference sequence). This CDR3 is CSAKQETEAFF. The CDR3 DNA sequence: TGCAGTGCTAAACAGGAAACTGAAGCTTTCTTT.

The chain combines TRBV2 with TRBJ2-5, with D maybe TRBD1 (6 bases). Trimming cost V 4 bases and J 5 bases, with 23 bases left between them. Germline CDR1 is SNHLY and CDR2 is FYNNEI. The CDR3 is 17 amino acids. CDR3 nucleotides: TGTGCCAGCAGTGTTTTCGGCAGGGGATCAGCTGGGGAGACCCAGTACTTC. It yields the protein CASSVFGRGSAGETQYF.

This clone was seen once. V gene TRBV29-1 combines with J gene TRBJ2-7, with D possibly being TRBD1 (7 bases). Germline values: CDR1 SQVTM, CDR2 ANQGSEA. The CDR3 contains 14 residues. With 4 bases removed from V and 2 bases from J, the gap between germline ends came to 15 bases. The CDR3, as DNA: TGCAGCGTTGTGTTGCAGGGGGGAGCCTACGAGCAGTACTTC. Its protein is CSVVLQGGAYEQYF.

The chain joins TRBV19 to TRBJ2-4; TRBD1 matches 9 bases. V lost 5 bases to trimming and J lost 0 bases; unmatched junction nucleotides: 5. Germline V gene sequence: CDR1 LNHDA, CDR2 SQIVND (reference sequence). The CDR3 totals 16 residues. The CDR3 DNA reads as TGTGCCAGTAGTCACGACAGGGGGGAAGCCAAAAACATTCAGTACTTC. Protein product: CASSHDRGEAKNIQYF.

The chain employs TRBV7-8 and TRBJ1-6, with TRBD1 matching 9 bases. Germline V CDR1 and CDR2: SGHVS, FQNEAQ. V lost 5 bases to trimming and J lost 13 bases; unmatched junction nucleotides: 12. CDR3 length: 15 residues. The CDR3 reads CASSPQRDREIPLHF. The CDR3, as DNA: TGTGCCAGCAGCCCGCAGCGGGACAGGGAAATTCCCCTCCACTTT.

This chain links TRBV7-2 with TRBJ1-4; TRBD1 matches at 7 bases. Germline-derived CDR1 and CDR2 are SGHTA and FQGNSA. The CDR3 spans 14 residues. Trimming at V came to 4 bases and at J to 4 bases, leaving 3 bases not matched to a gene. This CDR3 reads CASSSDRNNEKLFF. In DNA, the CDR3 is TGTGCCAGCAGCTCGGACAGGAATAATGAAAAACTGTTTTTT.

In this sample, this clone turned up once. This sequence joins TRBV9 and TRBJ1-3; D remains ambiguous. V was shortened by 3 bases and J by 0 bases, with 13 bases between the two germline ends. CDR3 length equals 16 residues. Germline V gives CDR1 SGDLS, CDR2 YYNGEE. This CDR3 is CASSEEPRFSGNTIYF. Here the CDR3 DNA reads TGTGCCAGCAGCGAAGAACCCAGGTTCTCTGGAAACACCATATATTTT.

J is TRBJ1-1 and V is TRBV6-1; D remains ambiguous. Germline CDR1 is MNHNS and CDR2 is SASEGT. This CDR3 spans 13 amino acids. The V and J ends lost 5 bases and 3 bases respectively, with 10 bases between them. CDR3 DNA sequence: TGTGCCAGCAGTAAGGCAGTTTACACTGAAGCTTTCTTT. Its translation: CASSKAVYTEAFF.

The chain employs TRBV7-2 and TRBJ2-1; 8 bases match TRBD2. CDR1 and CDR2 from the germline V gene are SGHTA and FQGNSA. This CDR3 has 13 residues. With 1 base clipped from V and 14 bases from J, the junction kept 7 bases outside the gene matches. The CDR3 here is CASSLDFGGGKFF. CDR3 nucleotide sequence: TGTGCCAGCAGCTTAGATTTTGGCGGGGGGAAGTTCTTC.